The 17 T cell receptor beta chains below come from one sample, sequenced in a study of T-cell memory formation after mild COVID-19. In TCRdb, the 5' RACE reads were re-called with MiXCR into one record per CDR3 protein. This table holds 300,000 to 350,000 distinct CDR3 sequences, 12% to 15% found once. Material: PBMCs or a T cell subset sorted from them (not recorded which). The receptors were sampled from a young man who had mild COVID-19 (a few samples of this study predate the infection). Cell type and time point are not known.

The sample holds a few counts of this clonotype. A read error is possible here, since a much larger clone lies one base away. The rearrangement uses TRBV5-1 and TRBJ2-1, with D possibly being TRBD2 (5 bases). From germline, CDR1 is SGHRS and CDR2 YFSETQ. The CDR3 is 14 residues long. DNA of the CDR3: TGCGCCAGCACGGCAGCGGTATCCTACACTGAGCAGTTCTTC. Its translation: CASTAAVSYTEQFF. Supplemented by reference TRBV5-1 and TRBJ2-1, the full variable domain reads KAGVTQTPRYLIKTRGQQVTLSCSPISGHRSVSWYQQTPGQGLQFLFEYFSETQRNKGNFPGRFSGRQFSNSRSEMNVSTLELGDSALYLCASTAAVSYTEQFFGPGTRLTVL.

The CDR3 coding sequence is TGCGCCAGCAGCTCGTGGCGGGGGAGGGGCAATGAGCAGTTCTTC. Encoded protein: CASSSWRGRGNEQFF. The chain employs TRBV5-1 and TRBJ2-1, with TRBD2 identical over 7 bases. The CDR3 runs 15 residues. The V and J ends lost 3 bases and 6 bases, in that order; junction bases with no gene match: 9. Germline V gene lookup returns CDR1 SGHRS and CDR2 YFSETQ. The full variable domain, rest sourced from reference TRBV5-1 and TRBJ2-1, is KAGVTQTPRYLIKTRGQQVTLSCSPISGHRSVSWYQQTPGQGLQFLFEYFSETQRNKGNFPGRFSGRQFSNSRSEMNVSTLELGDSALYLCASSSWRGRGNEQFFGPGTRLTVL.

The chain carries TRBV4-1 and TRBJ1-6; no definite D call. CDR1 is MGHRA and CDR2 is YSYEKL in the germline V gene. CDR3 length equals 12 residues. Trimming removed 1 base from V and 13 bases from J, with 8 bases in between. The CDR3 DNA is TGCGCCAGCAGCCAAGCGGGGAACCCCCTCCACTTT. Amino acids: CASSQAGNPLHF.

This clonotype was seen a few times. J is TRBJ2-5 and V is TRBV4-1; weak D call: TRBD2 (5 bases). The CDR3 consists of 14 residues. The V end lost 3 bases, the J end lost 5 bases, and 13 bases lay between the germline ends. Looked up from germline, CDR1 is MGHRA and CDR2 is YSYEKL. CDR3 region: CASSHGASRETQYF. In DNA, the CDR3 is TGCGCCAGCAGCCACGGCGCTAGCCGGGAGACCCAGTACTTC.

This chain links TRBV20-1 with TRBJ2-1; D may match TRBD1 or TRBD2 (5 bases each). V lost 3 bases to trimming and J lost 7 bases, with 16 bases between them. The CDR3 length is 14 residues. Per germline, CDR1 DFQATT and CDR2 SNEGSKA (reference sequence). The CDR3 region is CSASPGAQRNEQFF. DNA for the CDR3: TGCAGTGCTAGCCCCGGGGCGCAAAGGAATGAGCAGTTCTTC.

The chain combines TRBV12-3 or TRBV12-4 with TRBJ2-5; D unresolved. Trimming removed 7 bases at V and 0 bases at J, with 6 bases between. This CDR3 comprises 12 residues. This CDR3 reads CASKQYQETQYF. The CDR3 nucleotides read TGTGCCAGCAAACAGTACCAAGAGACCCAGTACTTC.

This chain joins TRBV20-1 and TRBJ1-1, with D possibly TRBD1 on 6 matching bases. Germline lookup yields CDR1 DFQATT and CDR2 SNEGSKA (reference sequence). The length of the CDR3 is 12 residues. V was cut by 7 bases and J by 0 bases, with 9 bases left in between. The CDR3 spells CSGNRVNTEAFF. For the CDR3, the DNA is TGCAGTGGAAACAGGGTGAACACTGAAGCTTTCTTT.

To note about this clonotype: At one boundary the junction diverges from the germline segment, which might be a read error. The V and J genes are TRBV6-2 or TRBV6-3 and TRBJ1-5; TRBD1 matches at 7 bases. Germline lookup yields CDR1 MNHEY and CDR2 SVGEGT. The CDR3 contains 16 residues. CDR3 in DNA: TGTGCCAGCAGTTACTCGAGGGGGACAGCAAATCATCCCCAGCATTTT. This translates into CASSYSRGTANHPQHF.

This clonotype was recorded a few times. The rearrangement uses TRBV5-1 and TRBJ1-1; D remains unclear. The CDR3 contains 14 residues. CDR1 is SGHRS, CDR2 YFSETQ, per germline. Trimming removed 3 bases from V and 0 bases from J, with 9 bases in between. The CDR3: CASSSDGLNTEAFF. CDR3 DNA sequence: TGCGCCAGCAGCTCGGACGGCCTGAACACTGAAGCTTTCTTT.

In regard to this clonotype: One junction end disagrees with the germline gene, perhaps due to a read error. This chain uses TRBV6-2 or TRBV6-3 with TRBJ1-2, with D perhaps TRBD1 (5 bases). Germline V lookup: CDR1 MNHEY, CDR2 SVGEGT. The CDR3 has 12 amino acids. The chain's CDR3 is CASTTGVYVYTF. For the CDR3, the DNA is TGTGCCAGCACTACAGGAGTCTATGTCTACACCTTC.

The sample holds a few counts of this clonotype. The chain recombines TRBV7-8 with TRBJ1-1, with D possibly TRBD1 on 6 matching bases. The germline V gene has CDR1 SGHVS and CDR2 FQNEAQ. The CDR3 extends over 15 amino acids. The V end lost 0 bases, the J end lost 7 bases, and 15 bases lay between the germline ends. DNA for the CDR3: TGTGCCAGCAGCTTAGCGAAATTGGGGGCCCGTGAAGCTTTCTTT. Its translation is CASSLAKLGAREAFF.

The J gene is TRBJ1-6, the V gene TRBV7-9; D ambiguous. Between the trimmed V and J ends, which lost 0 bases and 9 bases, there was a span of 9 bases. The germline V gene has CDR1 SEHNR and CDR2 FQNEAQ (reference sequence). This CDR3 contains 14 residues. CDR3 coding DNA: TGTGCCAGCAGCTTAGCGCAAAATGGTTCACCCCTCCACTTT. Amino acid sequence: CASSLAQNGSPLHF.

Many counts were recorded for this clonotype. CDR3 sequence: CASSRFQGVSYEQYF. As DNA, the CDR3 is TGTGCCAGCAGCCGCTTCCAGGGGGTCTCCTACGAGCAGTACTTC. The V gene is TRBV4-2, the J gene TRBJ2-7; 7 nucleotides match TRBD1. The CDR3 has 15 amino acids. J was trimmed by 0 bases and V by 4 bases; bases with no gene match: 6. CDR1 is LGHNA and CDR2 is YNFKEQ in the germline V gene.

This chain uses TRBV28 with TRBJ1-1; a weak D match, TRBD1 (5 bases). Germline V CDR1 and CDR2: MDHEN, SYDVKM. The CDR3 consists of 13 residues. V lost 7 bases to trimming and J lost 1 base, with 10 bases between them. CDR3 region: CASMSGTNTEAFF. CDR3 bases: TGTGCCAGCATGTCAGGGACGAACACTGAAGCTTTCTTT.

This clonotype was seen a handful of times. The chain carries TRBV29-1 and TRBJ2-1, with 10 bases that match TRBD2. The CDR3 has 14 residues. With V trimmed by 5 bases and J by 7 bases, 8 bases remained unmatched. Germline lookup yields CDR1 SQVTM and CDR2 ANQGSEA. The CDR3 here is CSVLGSGGLNEQFF. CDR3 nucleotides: TGCAGCGTTCTGGGTAGCGGGGGGCTAAATGAGCAGTTCTTC.

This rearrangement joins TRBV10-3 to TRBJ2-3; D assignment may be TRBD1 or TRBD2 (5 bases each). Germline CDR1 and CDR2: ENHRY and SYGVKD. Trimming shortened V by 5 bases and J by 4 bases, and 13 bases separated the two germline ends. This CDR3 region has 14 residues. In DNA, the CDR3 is TGTGCCATCAGTCGTCCCTCGGGACCAGATACGCAGTATTTT. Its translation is CAISRPSGPDTQYF.

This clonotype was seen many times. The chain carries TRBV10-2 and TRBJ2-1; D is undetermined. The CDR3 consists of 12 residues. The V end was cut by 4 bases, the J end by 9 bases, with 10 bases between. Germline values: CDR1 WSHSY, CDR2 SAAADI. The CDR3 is CASSAGYVEQFF. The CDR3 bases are TGCGCCAGCAGTGCTGGTTATGTTGAGCAGTTCTTC.